This record covers a single T cell receptor beta chain. Its antigen is unknown. Repertoires were generated with immunoSEQ multiplex PCR, while TCRdb's copy carries only in-frame clones and drops some. The repertoire consists of about 600,000 clones, with almost 97% occurring once and the leading ten covering around 0.06%. CDR1 and CDR2 (germline): SGHNT, YYREEE (reference sequence). The CDR3 has 17 amino acids. Trimming took 4 bases from V and 0 from J, leaving 16 bases between them. The entry originates in a study of shared clonotypes between healthy human individuals. Study-wide findings and caveats: A limitation of the genetic and exposure-history diversity represented arose from few donors.

The chain couples TRBV5-4 to TRBJ2-2, with D maybe TRBD2 (6 bases). The receptor was derived from a woman aged 25-40 years in good health. Sequencing was performed on naive CD4+ T cells sorted from blood. Subset indicated: CD45RA+ positively selected. The chain's CDR3 is CASSQGGQRANTGELFF. CDR3 coding DNA: TGTGCCAGCAGCCAGGGCGGCCAGCGGGCGAACACCGGGGAGCTGTTTTTT.